These 8 T cell receptor beta chains originate from one sample sequenced in a study of identical twins. TCRdb re-analysed the 5' RACE reads in MiXCR, keeping a single row per CDR3 protein. The table has around 510,000 distinct CDR3 sequences, roughly 13% seen once. These sequences were also reported in another study, on yellow fever vaccine responses in identical twins.

Sequencing was carried out using CD4+ T cells sorted from blood. The receptors were sampled from a woman aged 18 to 35 in good health.

This chain joins TRBV20-1 and TRBJ1-1; 7 positions match TRBD1. The length of the CDR3 is 17 residues. In germline, CDR1 is DFQATT, CDR2 SNEGSKA (reference sequence). The V segment lost 2 bases and the J segment 0 bases; nucleotides outside the gene matches: 12. The CDR3 sequence is CSARRQGLASMNTEAFF. The DNA of the CDR3 is TGCAGTGCTAGAAGACAGGGCCTGGCTTCGATGAACACTGAAGCTTTCTTT.

The table lists this clonotype with many counts. This chain uses TRBV11-2 with TRBJ2-5; TRBD1 agrees at 8 bases. The germline gives CDR1 SGHAT, CDR2 FQNNGV. CDR3 length: 14 residues. Unmatched junction bases numbered 8, after V lost 5 bases and J lost 6 bases. CDR3: CASSPLGTGKTQYF. The CDR3 bases are TGTGCCAGCAGCCCATTGGGGACAGGAAAGACCCAGTACTTC.

This chain links TRBV6-5 with TRBJ1-2, with 7 bases aligning to TRBD1. CDR3 size: 13 residues. J was trimmed by 8 bases and V by 4 bases; bases with no gene match: 7. Germline V lookup: CDR1 MNHEY, CDR2 SVGAGI. The CDR3 DNA reads as TGTGCCAGCAGTTTTAGACAGGGAGGAGGCTACACCTTC. This translates into CASSFRQGGGYTF.

In its sample, this clonotype was seen a few times. The J gene is TRBJ2-7, the V gene TRBV20-1; 13 positions match TRBD2. Germline CDR1 DFQATT, CDR2 SNEGSKA (reference sequence). CDR3 length equals 15 residues. V shed 6 bases, J shed 5 bases, and the junction held 10 bases outside the gene matches. CDR3 nucleotide sequence: TGCAGTGCCGAACTAGCGGGGGGGATAGTAAACGAGCAGTACTTC. Translation: CSAELAGGIVNEQYF.

This clonotype appeared a few times. The genes are TRBV29-1 and TRBJ1-2; D ambiguous. Per germline, CDR1 SQVTM and CDR2 ANQGSEA. Trimming stripped 4 bases from V and 2 bases from J, with 8 bases between. The CDR3 length is 12 residues. For the CDR3, the DNA is TGCAGCGTTGTGGTAGGGAACTATGGCTACACCTTC. Its protein is CSVVVGNYGYTF.

The rearrangement joins TRBV7-2 to TRBJ2-1, with 8 positions matching TRBD2. CDR1 and CDR2 (germline): SGHTA, FQGNSA. CDR3 size: 15 residues. After removal of 5 bases from V and 0 bases from J, the junction contained 3 bases not matched to a gene. Written as DNA, the CDR3 is TGTGCCAGCAGCGACGGGGGGGCCTCCTACAATGAGCAGTTCTTC. As protein: CASSDGGASYNEQFF.

Comment on this clonotype: The junction and the germline gene differ at one end; a read error may be behind it. The chain employs TRBV29-1 and TRBJ2-2; maybe TRBD2 (6 bases). Germline CDR1 reads SQVTM; CDR2 reads ANQGSEA. The CDR3 consists of 14 residues. For the CDR3, the DNA is TGCAGCGTTGCTGCGGGGATGAACACCGGGGAGCTGATTTTT. It yields the protein CSVAAGMNTGELIF.

This clonotype was recorded many times. The V gene is TRBV11-2, the J gene TRBJ2-1, with 10 bases lining up with TRBD2. Germline-derived CDR1 and CDR2 are SGHAT and FQNNGV. The CDR3 has 17 residues. V lost 3 bases to trimming and J lost 6 bases; unmatched junction nucleotides: 11. CDR3 sequence: CASSFSSLAGVSNEQFF. DNA for the CDR3: TGTGCCAGCAGCTTTAGTAGCCTAGCGGGAGTGAGCAATGAGCAGTTCTTC.